This entry features one T cell receptor (beta chain) sequence. The specificity of this receptor is unknown. The sample originates from a study of cytomegalovirus exposure and HLA in healthy donors (dated by TCRdb to about 2017). Describing the broader study: An earlier analysis of approximately 640 of the donors reported more than 250 Gb of sequence data and 120 million or so unique TCR beta sequences from 150 million to 200 million T cells. The number of typed donors differed by locus: about 620-640 for A, B, C, DRB1 and DQB1; 500 to 550 for DQA1; 606 for DPA1; and about 470 for DPB1. Both class I and class II loci were covered by HLA typing, at four-digit resolution. An early release that covered fewer than 750 HLA-typed donors contained approximately 300 gigabases of sequencing data and roughly 84 million unique TCR sequences. Of the 398 genotyped donors, roughly 80% fell in the genetic ancestry cluster associated with self-reported Caucasian donors. Roughly 5 DR-DQ haplotypes were treated as single units for association and clustering because of strong linkage in the cohort. The study aimed to test whether signatures of past pathogen exposure could be identified by cataloging public T cell receptors. Every repertoire in the discovery cohort had been generated on one and the same sequencing platform. Alongside the repertoire data, information on donor age, sex, ethnicity and CMV serostatus was compiled. To decide whether each TCR beta V gene segment behaved as functional or pseudogenic, an earlier analysis of nearly 600 of the donors relied on high-throughput TCR beta sequencing. A later analysis re-examined previously published TCR beta repertoires from just over 650 donors and added high-resolution HLA genotyping to investigate patterns of TCR occurrence. Rather than using new phenotypic data, the later analysis identified candidate immune exposures from TCR beta sequences and from how often those sequences occurred across donors. Besides the first cohort of some 670 subjects, a separate validation cohort made up of roughly 120 different subjects was used. To predict cytomegalovirus infection status, the study combined high-throughput TCR immunosequencing, statistical association of individual TCRs with disease status, and machine learning. The study used immunosequencing to profile the T cell repertoires of hundreds of subjects and linked those repertoires to cytomegalovirus serostatus. A later genetic analysis took genome-wide SNP genotypes for about three fifths of the 666 donors and used that subset as a discovery cohort. Among 300 to 500 genotyped donors of the cohort, an average of around 240,000 unique TCR beta nucleotide sequences was sequenced per donor, of which about 18% were non-productive.

The CDR3 runs 16 residues from the cysteine to the phenylalanine. The entry retains the CDR3 DNA only, 48 bases that are in frame from base 1. According to the germline V gene, CDR1 reads LGHNA and CDR2 reads YSLEER. Relative to germline, V is 0 bases shorter and J is 4 bases shorter, with 15 bases between their ends. In total, roughly 670 healthy bone marrow donors made up the cohort. At the time of sampling, all cohort members were nominally healthy, though unrecorded immune exposures were likely present. The donor was CMV seronegative and belonged to the group of 380 or so seronegative cohort members. A peripheral blood sample was collected from each donor, and TCR beta sequencing was performed on peripheral blood mononuclear cells. The Qiagen DNeasy Blood Extraction Kit was used to extract genomic DNA from the blood cell samples. The library was produced with the immunoSEQ multiplex PCR assay. The multiplex PCR relied on a mix of 60 forward primers for TCR Vbeta segments and 13 reverse primers for TCR Jbeta segments. Amplification of the CDR3 region of rearranged TCR beta genes was performed with a multiplex PCR assay on genomic DNA. Amplified TCR beta libraries were sequenced as 87-base-pair reads on the Illumina HiSeq System. Per the original workflow: A later analysis tallied roughly 78 million unique TCR beta chains across the 666 repertoires, and about 10 million of those chains were shared by two or more donors. Raw reads were error-corrected and collapsed into unique sequences by a nearest-neighbor algorithm in which closely related sequences were merged to remove PCR and sequencing errors. V, D and J gene segments were assigned by aligning CDR3 sequences to IMGT reference sequences. For a sequence to be retained, a match of at least six nucleotides to both a V gene segment and a J gene segment was required. A rearrangement was called productive if the CDR3 had no stop codons and remained in frame with V and J, and every other rearrangement was called non-productive. Following IMGT convention, CDR3 was defined as the stretch from the second conserved V-encoded cysteine to the conserved J-encoded phenylalanine. Sequences without an unambiguous match to a single V gene segment were excluded from the earlier analysis of 500 to 700 of the donors. In an earlier analysis of some 590 of the donors, V segments were called functional above 56.7% productive rearrangements and were called segregating when the between-donor standard deviation exceeded 5%. A statistical classification framework was developed to diagnose cytomegalovirus status using the catalog of TCR beta chain sequences. In a later analysis, V and J genes were assigned by comparing TCR nucleotide sequences against IMGT/GENE-DB human TR gene sequences. In a later analysis, CDR3 sequences and most-parsimonious VDJ recombination scenarios were assigned using the TCRdist pipeline. In a later analysis, each TCR beta chain was defined by its CDR3 amino acid sequence together with its V-gene family, and reads without a unique V-gene family were excluded. As a way to deal with suspected cross-contamination and a sequencing artifact, a later analysis dropped 592 nucleotide sequences that were highly shared and had low generation probability. A later analysis calculated a clonal expansion index for each public chain from normalized within-repertoire ranks of inferred template counts. In a later analysis, generation probabilities were computed with a VDJ recombination model fitted to out-of-frame rearrangements, and the resulting probabilities were checked against IGoR. Hypergeometric tests were used in a later analysis to score TCR-TCR, TCR-HLA and TCR-CMV co-occurrence, with a repertoire-size bias correction applied to the TCR pairs. In a later analysis, false discovery rates were estimated by permuting HLA or CMV assignments 20 times. In a later analysis, co-occurring TCRs were grouped using DBSCAN, and TCRdist sequence similarity was added for clustering within HLA-allele-positive subsets. Co-occurrence clustering excluded repertoires with fewer than 30,000 or more than 120,000 public chains, plus five with anomalous nucleotide sharing. Imported from immuneACCESS, the table was reduced by TCRdb to in-frame sequences with V and J called. These copies leave out some clones; in studies compared against another copy, an unresolved V gene accounts for under half, and the cause of the remainder is not known. V, J and clone size derive from that table, while D and trimming were established from the DNA sequence. The table held for this sample gives approximately 150,000 clones. The ten biggest clones cover roughly 1.6% of the sample.

Broad study findings and their caveats: In an earlier analysis of 587 of the donors, most TCR beta V segments were observed in productive rearrangements about 87% or about 30% of the time, broadly matching IMGT annotations. A later analysis found that TCR association rates varied across HLA loci, with DRB1 alleles showing the most associated TCRs and HLA-C alleles the fewest. Because HLA typing was unavailable for some donors at each locus, only the typed subset was used in association tests. According to a later analysis, most CMV-associated TCR beta chains appeared to be HLA-restricted, and the HLA associations seemed to be driven largely by CMV exposure. The authors suggested that the approach could potentially be generalized to other disease states and immunological phenotypes. Strong co-occurrence of HLA alleles, especially DR and DQ, made assigning TCR associations to individual alleles difficult. Most TCR sequences were seen in very few donors, while some public TCRs were found in many individuals. Several of the top co-occurrence clusters appeared to be linked to parvovirus B19, influenza, CMV and Epstein-Barr virus, according to a later analysis. Linkage disequilibrium might explain the correlated functional status among segregating V segments, but an unknown experimental factor could not be excluded. The presence/absence analyses assumed that sequencing depth was roughly uniform across donors, and that assumption may not be true. The cohort was sequenced for TCR beta chains only, and without alpha or paired-chain data the features that could be detected were limited. A further reported finding was that TCR beta sequences accurately predicted the HLA-A and HLA-B alleles for most subjects in the first cohort. Compared with the approximately 670-donor mean, donors in an Asian-associated ancestry cluster had fewer N-insertions in productive TCRs, according to a later genetic analysis. Immune exposure information for the cohort was limited to CMV serostatus. Cytomegalovirus status was reported to be diagnosed by the classifier with high specificity and sensitivity in both the original and validation cohorts. In vitro tests confirmed that a few of the cytomegalovirus-associated TCR beta chains recognize cytomegalovirus antigens. A later genetic analysis associated a missense DCLRE1C variant with V-gene and J-gene trimming of TCR beta chains, and an independent cohort replicated the association. Because counts were too low, about 18 rarely observed V segments, including chromosome 9 orphons, were left out of the earlier analysis of 500 to 750 of the donors. A cluster of highly shared sequence variants was judged likely to be a technical artifact of the sequencing pipeline. Specific HLA alleles were associated with 15,000 to 20,000 TCR beta sequences at a false discovery rate of 0.05 in a later analysis. A later analysis found that HLA-associated TCR beta chains were more clonally expanded and had lower generation probabilities than equally common non-associated chains. Some IMGT-functional V segments, including TRBV6-2 and TRBV6-3, could not be distinguished by the 87-base-pair reads and were therefore excluded. A total of fewer than 200 TCR beta chains were listed by the study as associated with cytomegalovirus.

This sequence was found in a middle-aged woman in good health and CMV-seronegative. The material sequenced was PBMCs. The chain links TRBV4-3 with TRBJ1-2, and TRBD1 may be the D gene, going by 5 matching bases. The DNA sequence follows: TGCGCCAGCAGCCAAGATGATAAGGGGCTAAGCTATGGCTACACCTTC. This sequence encodes CASSQDDKGLSYGYTF.